These T cell receptor beta chains were read from a single sample in a study of spatial heterogeneity in lung cancer. TCRdb recomputed calls from the 5' RACE reads with MiXCR, one row per CDR3 protein. Of 25,000 or so distinct CDR3 sequences detected, 6% appear once; the ten largest clones hold around 23%. The source was PBMCs, collected at follow-up. The receptors were sampled from a male donor with early-stage non-small cell lung cancer. Both conserved end residues are part of each CDR3. The D gene is left open where the match is weak. Clone sizes are given selectively: once, few, many, or a class where the clone is expanded.

J | length | size | D | V | CDR3 | DNA
TRBJ2-1 | 15 | many | TRBD2 | TRBV2 | CASKYREGRYNEQFF | TGTGCCAGCAAATATCGGGAGGGTCGGTACAATGAGCAGTTCTTC
TRBJ1-1 | 16 | many | . | TRBV6-5 | CASSKSKGRSRTEAFF | TGTGCCAGCAGCAAATCTAAAGGACGGAGCCGAACTGAAGCTTTCTTT
TRBJ2-5 | 14 | few | TRBD1 | TRBV5-1 | CASSLKQGRQTQYF | TGCGCCAGCAGCTTAAAACAGGGGCGACAGACCCAGTACTTC
TRBJ1-1 | 16 | . | TRBD1 | TRBV6-2/TRBV6-3 | CASREPGQGGYTEAFF | TGTGCCAGCAGAGAACCGGGACAGGGAGGGTACACTGAAGCTTTCTTT
TRBJ2-1 | 13 | medium-sized | . | TRBV4-1 | CASSQVAANEQFF | TGCGCCAGCAGCCAAGTCGCCGCTAATGAGCAGTTCTTC
TRBJ1-6 | 14 | . | TRBD1 | TRBV10-3 | CATGSGQGNSPLHF | TGTGCCACCGGCTCGGGACAGGGGAATTCACCCCTCCACTTT
TRBJ2-1 | 12 | many | . | TRBV2 | CASTSTYNEQFF | TGTGCCAGCACAAGCACCTACAATGAGCAGTTCTTC
TRBJ2-6 | 19 | few | . | TRBV5-1 | CASSLAPGGPSSGANVLTF | TGCGCCAGCAGCTTGGCCCCAGGGGGGCCTAGCTCTGGGGCCAACGTCCTGACTTTC
TRBJ2-3 | 14 | . | . | TRBV7-3 | CASSLSAGSDTQYF | TGTGCCAGCAGCTTATCGGCGGGGTCAGATACGCAGTATTTT
TRBJ1-6 | 18 | many | . | TRBV20-1 | CSARDPSSVSSYNSPLHF | TGCAGTGCTAGAGATCCCTCCTCTGTTAGCTCCTATAATTCACCCCTCCACTTT
TRBJ2-1 | 15 | many | . | TRBV12-3/TRBV12-4 | CASSLVRGALNEQFF | TGTGCCAGCAGTTTGGTTCGGGGGGCCTTGAATGAGCAGTTCTTC
TRBJ1-5 | 16 | many | TRBD1 | TRBV18 | CASSPGQGTPNQPQHF | TGTGCCAGCTCACCGGGACAGGGAACACCTAATCAGCCCCAGCATTTT
TRBJ1-3 | 13 | many | . | TRBV18 | CASSLDAGNTIYF | TGTGCCAGCTCACTAGACGCGGGAAACACCATATATTTT
TRBJ1-2 | 14 | many | . | TRBV9 | CASSVDHTNYGYTF | TGTGCCAGCAGCGTAGATCATACTAACTATGGCTACACCTTC
TRBJ2-1 | 14 | many | TRBD2 | TRBV12-3/TRBV12-4 | CASGTSGRSHEQFF | TGTGCCAGCGGAACTAGCGGGAGGTCCCATGAGCAGTTCTTC
TRBJ1-2 | 14 | many | . | TRBV20-1 | CSAKPPGTLYGYTF | TGCAGTGCTAAACCCCCCGGGACACTCTATGGCTACACCTTC
TRBJ1-5 | 13 | many | . | TRBV2 | CASREEQGQPQHF | TGTGCCAGCAGGGAAGAGCAAGGGCAGCCCCAGCATTTT
TRBJ1-1 | 13 | many | . | TRBV30 | CAWSRGPGTEAFF | TGTGCCTGGAGTCGGGGACCCGGCACTGAAGCTTTCTTT
TRBJ2-3 | 15 | . | . | TRBV5-6 | CASSLVGISTDTQYF | TGTGCCAGCAGCTTGGTGGGCATTAGCACAGATACGCAGTATTTT
TRBJ1-2 | 13 | many | TRBD1 | TRBV5-4 | CASSPQGVYGYTF | TGTGCCAGCAGCCCCCAGGGGGTCTATGGCTACACCTTC
TRBJ2-5 | 16 | . | TRBD1 | TRBV11-2 | CASSPWTGSVQETQYF | TGTGCCAGCAGCCCCTGGACAGGGTCCGTGCAAGAGACCCAGTACTTC
TRBJ2-1 | 15 | many | . | TRBV20-1 | CSARGVTSSYNEQFF | TGCAGTGCTAGGGGGGTTACTAGCTCCTACAATGAGCAGTTCTTC
TRBJ2-3 | 15 | . | TRBD2 | TRBV20-1 | CSALASGTLTDTQYF | TGCAGTGCACTGGCTAGCGGGACCCTCACAGATACGCAGTATTTT
TRBJ1-1 | 15 | many | . | TRBV6-2/TRBV6-3 | CASRQKGGLNTEAFF | TGTGCCAGCAGACAAAAAGGGGGTTTGAACACTGAAGCTTTCTTT
TRBJ1-5 | 14 | many | . | TRBV20-1 | CSAGNRDDWRPQHF | TGCAGTGCTGGAAACCGGGACGACTGGAGGCCCCAGCATTTT
TRBJ2-7 | 14 | . | . | TRBV18 | CASSPITVPYEQYF | TGTGCCAGCTCACCAATAACTGTCCCCTACGAGCAGTACTTC
TRBJ2-3 | 12 | . | . | TRBV20-1 | CSARGRQDTQYF | TGCAGTGCTAGAGGCAGGCAAGATACGCAGTATTTT
TRBJ2-3 | 13 | many | . | TRBV2 | CASSRTGTDTQYF | TGTGCCAGCAGTAGGACAGGCACAGATACGCAGTATTTT
TRBJ2-7 | 13 | . | . | TRBV12-3/TRBV12-4 | CASSLMSGYEQYF | TGTGCCAGCAGTTTGATGTCCGGCTACGAGCAGTACTTC
TRBJ2-1 | 15 | . | . | TRBV28 | CASSLIQGSYNEQFF | TGTGCCAGCAGTTTAATACAGGGTTCCTACAATGAGCAGTTCTTC
TRBJ1-1 | 13 | many | . | TRBV6-5 | CASRNTQNTEAFF | TGTGCCAGCAGGAATACACAAAACACTGAAGCTTTCTTT
TRBJ2-3 | 15 | many | . | TRBV27 | CASSSSAGSTDTQYF | TGTGCCAGCAGTTCCTCAGCGGGCAGCACAGATACGCAGTATTTT
TRBJ1-1 | 15 | many | . | TRBV24-1 | CATSDSKEGRAEAFF | TGTGCCACCAGTGATTCCAAGGAAGGGCGGGCTGAAGCTTTCTTT
TRBJ1-2 | 15 | . | . | TRBV6-2/TRBV6-3 | CASSPRGGANYGYTF | TGTGCCAGCAGCCCCCGAGGGGGAGCTAACTATGGCTACACCTTC
TRBJ1-1 | 12 | many | . | TRBV20-1 | CSAREGGTEAFF | TGCAGTGCCCGAGAGGGTGGGACTGAAGCTTTCTTT
TRBJ2-5 | 16 | few | TRBD2 | TRBV9 | CASSVQTSGVQETQYF | TGTGCCAGCAGCGTCCAGACTAGCGGGGTCCAAGAGACCCAGTACTTC
TRBJ2-7 | 13 | many | TRBD2 | TRBV4-2 | CASSPDGGAEQYF | TGTGCCAGCAGCCCCGACGGGGGGGCTGAGCAGTACTTC
TRBJ1-1 | 13 | . | TRBD1 | TRBV30 | CAWSGTGRSEAFF | TGTGCCTGGAGTGGGACAGGGAGGTCTGAAGCTTTCTTT